These 17 T cell receptor beta chains were sequenced from one sample in a study of human T cells and chemical hapten exposure (dated by TCRdb to the early 2020s). The time point label here, explained by the study, means: pre-sensitization, week 0. The treatment or condition label on this specimen signifies: therapeutic diphenylcyclopropenone sensitization with weekly scalp DPC. Library creation used RACE. Sequencer: NextSeq 500. TCRdb reworked the public reads: Q25 trimming with fastp, MiXCR clone assembly, productive beta chains retained. Rows with one shared CDR3 protein collapse into an entry with the most common genes and DNA. The sample table contains under 300,000 distinct CDR3 sequences; only one count was recorded for about 8.1% of them. The ten largest clonotypes hold 2.3% of the sample. This sample comprised whole blood, obtained in connection with sensitization to the hapten diphenylcyclopropenone (DPC). Receptors originate from a woman between 40 and 50 years old with alopecia areata. Some clones in this sample may be carry-over from other donors' samples.

This clonotype showed up just a few times. The junction and the germline gene differ at one end; a read error may be behind it. This chain's CDR3 is CASRPGPAQGTQYF. DNA of the CDR3: TGTGCCAGCAGACCGGGTCCCGCCCAAGGGACCCAGTACTTC. V usage is TRBV6-5 and J usage is TRBJ2-5; no firm D call. The CDR3 consists of 14 residues. The germline V gene has CDR1 MNHEY and CDR2 SVGAGI.

The chain employs TRBV2 and TRBJ2-4, with D perhaps TRBD1 (5 bases). Germline values: CDR1 SNHLY, CDR2 FYNNEI. V was trimmed by 3 bases and J by 0 bases, leaving 18 bases between them. The CDR3 consists of 18 residues. DNA of the CDR3: TGTGCCAGCAGTGATCAGGGTTCGTCCAGAGAAGCCAAAAACATTCAGTACTTC. Encoded protein: CASSDQGSSREAKNIQYF.

V is TRBV11-2 and J is TRBJ2-2; a possible D gene is TRBD2 (5 bases). Per germline, CDR1 SGHAT and CDR2 FQNNGV. Between the trimmed V and J ends, which lost 7 bases and 1 base, there was a span of 25 bases. The CDR3 totals 19 residues. CDR3 sequence: CASTYGYFYREGNTGELFF. CDR3 coding DNA: TGTGCCAGCACCTACGGTTACTTCTATAGAGAGGGGAACACCGGGGAGCTGTTTTTT.

The J gene is TRBJ1-5, the V gene TRBV20-1, with D unresolved. There are 16 residues in the CDR3. V dropped 1 base and J dropped 0 bases, with 13 bases sitting between them. Germline CDR1 and CDR2: DFQATT and SNEGSKA (reference sequence). The CDR3 spells CSARGAAAGSNQPQHF. The CDR3 coding sequence is TGCAGTGCTAGAGGTGCGGCCGCGGGTAGCAATCAGCCCCAGCATTTT.

This clonotype was seen a handful of times. CDR3 sequence (DNA): TGCAGTGCTAGGACGCGACCCCTAGCCAAAAACATTCAGTACTTC. This codes for CSARTRPLAKNIQYF. The V gene is TRBV20-1, the J gene TRBJ2-4, with D unresolved. Per the germline V gene, CDR1 is DFQATT and CDR2 is SNEGSKA (reference sequence). The CDR3 spans 15 residues. Trimming took off 3 bases at V and 0 bases at J, with 12 bases between the two ends.

The chain recombines TRBV7-9 with TRBJ1-4; no reliable D call. The CDR3 runs 15 residues. With 0 bases removed from V and 0 bases from J, the gap between germline ends came to 5 bases. Germline V gene sequence: CDR1 SEHNR, CDR2 FQNEAQ (reference sequence). The CDR3 protein is CASSLATATNEKLFF. CDR3 nucleotide sequence: TGTGCCAGCAGCTTAGCGACTGCAACTAATGAAAAACTGTTTTTT.

This clonotype was seen only a few times. V gene TRBV7-3 combines with J gene TRBJ2-1; 16 bases map to TRBD2. This CDR3 spans 17 amino acids. Trimming took 4 bases from V and 4 from J; bases not matched to a gene: 4. Germline CDR1 SGHTA, CDR2 FQGTGA. Here the CDR3 reads CASSSGLAGGVYNEQFF. CDR3 sequence (DNA): TGTGCCAGCAGCTCGGGACTAGCGGGAGGGGTTTACAATGAGCAGTTCTTC. The whole variable domain, remainder taken from reference TRBV7-3 and TRBJ2-1, is GAGVSQTPSNKVTEKGKYVELRCDPISGHTALYWYRQSLGQGPEFLIYFQGTGAADDSGLPNDRFFAVRPEGSVSTLKIQRTERGDSAVYLCASSSGLAGGVYNEQFFGPGTRLTVL.

The chain has TRBV28 and TRBJ2-3, with D perhaps being TRBD1 or TRBD2 (5 bases each). The CDR3 sequence is 12 residues long. CDR1 is MDHEN, CDR2 SYDVKM, per germline. V dropped 7 bases and J dropped 6 bases, with 11 bases sitting between them. The CDR3 protein is CASTWGTDTQYF. In DNA form, the CDR3 reads TGTGCCAGCACGTGGGGGACCGATACGCAGTATTTT.

There are many counts of this clonotype. This sequence joins TRBV12-3 or TRBV12-4 and TRBJ2-2; weak D call: TRBD2 (6 bases). Deletions cut 5 bases from V and 4 bases from J, with 17 bases between. CDR3 size: 16 residues. This CDR3 reads CASSPGSGRFTGELFF. The DNA for the CDR3 is TGTGCCAGCAGTCCCGGCTCAGGGAGGTTCACCGGGGAGCTGTTTTTT.

As regards this clonotype: A much larger clone differs from this one at a single base, so this may be a read error. Likely a read error: the CDR3 ends without its conserved phenylalanine or tryptophan. This chain uses TRBV6-2 or TRBV6-3 with TRBJ1-5, with 7 bases fitting TRBD1. With 6 bases clipped from V and 5 bases from J, the junction kept 10 bases outside the gene matches. This CDR3 contains 15 residues. The germline gives CDR1 MNHEY, CDR2 SVGEGT. The DNA of the CDR3 is TGTGCCAGCAGCCTTGCCCGACAGGGCGATCAGCCCCAGCATTAT. Its translation: CASSLARQGDQPQHY.

This clonotype was seen ten or more times. The rearrangement joins TRBV6-6 to TRBJ2-3; no clear D. Germline CDR1 is MNHNY and CDR2 is SVGAGI (reference sequence). Trimming left V 6 bases short and J 2 bases short, with 15 bases between. The CDR3 contains 15 residues. Written as DNA, the CDR3 is TGTGCCAGCAGCCCAGGCCCCCCGCACACAGATACGCAGTATTTT. It specifies CASSPGPPHTDTQYF.

This clonotype showed up just a few times. This chain joins TRBV18 and TRBJ2-7; TRBD1 matches 10 bases. J gave up 3 bases and V 4 bases, and 6 bases lay outside the gene matches. The CDR3 spans 15 residues. The germline V gene has CDR1 KGHSH and CDR2 LQKENI. CDR3 amino acids: CASSRTGGADYEQYF. The CDR3 nucleotides are TGTGCCAGCTCACGGACAGGGGGTGCCGACTACGAGCAGTACTTC.

The rearrangement uses TRBV12-3 or TRBV12-4 and TRBJ1-3; the D is unclear. Trimming took 7 bases from V and 4 from J, leaving 20 bases between them. The CDR3 sequence is 16 residues long. The CDR3, as DNA: TGTGCCAGCACCCACCTTATCGGTCAAGGCGGAAACACCATATATTTT. This translates into CASTHLIGQGGNTIYF.

This clonotype was picked up a small number of times. The CDR3 DNA reads as TGTGCCAGCAGCTCACTAGCGGGAAGCTACAATGAGCAGTTCTTC. Residues: CASSSLAGSYNEQFF. V usage is TRBV7-8 and J usage is TRBJ2-1; TRBD2 matches 10 bases. CDR3 length equals 15 residues. V shed 4 bases and J 3 bases; nucleotides not matched to a gene: 3. Germline-derived CDR1 and CDR2 are SGHVS and FQNEAQ.

This sequence joins TRBV29-1 and TRBJ2-1, with a weak D call TRBD1 (5 bases). The CDR3 is 16 residues long. Germline values: CDR1 SQVTM, CDR2 ANQGSEA. The germline V and J ends were trimmed by 0 bases and 4 bases, with 16 bases remaining between them. In nucleotides, the CDR3 is TGCAGCGTTGAAGATAAGTCGACAGCGAGATACAATGAGCAGTTCTTC. Translating it yields CSVEDKSTARYNEQFF.

This clonotype was observed a handful of times. J is TRBJ2-6 and V is TRBV7-9; TRBD1 matches at 7 bases. Germline V gives CDR1 SEHNR, CDR2 FQNEAQ (reference sequence). The CDR3 sequence is 16 residues long. V shed 5 bases and J 2 bases; nucleotides not matched to a gene: 6. The CDR3 region has the DNA TGTGCCAGCAGCAAGTCCGGGACAGCTGGGGCCAACGTCCTGACTTTC. Translating it yields CASSKSGTAGANVLTF.

The chain links TRBV30 to TRBJ1-5; perhaps TRBD1 as D (5 bases). This CDR3 spans 13 amino acids. Trimming removed 2 bases from V and 4 bases from J, with 9 bases in between. In germline, CDR1 is GTSNPN, CDR2 SVGIG (reference sequence). The CDR3 loop is CAWSPGGNQPQHF. The DNA for the CDR3 is TGTGCCTGGAGTCCCGGGGGGAATCAGCCCCAGCATTTT.